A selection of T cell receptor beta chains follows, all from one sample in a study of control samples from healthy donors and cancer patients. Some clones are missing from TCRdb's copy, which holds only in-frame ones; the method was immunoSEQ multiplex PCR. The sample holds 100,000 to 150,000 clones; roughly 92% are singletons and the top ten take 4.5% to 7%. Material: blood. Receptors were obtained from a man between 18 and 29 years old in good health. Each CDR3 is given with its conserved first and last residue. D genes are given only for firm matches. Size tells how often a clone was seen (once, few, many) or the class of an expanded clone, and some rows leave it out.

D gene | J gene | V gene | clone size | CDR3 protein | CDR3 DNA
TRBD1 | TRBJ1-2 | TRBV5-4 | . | CASSPDRGYGYTF | TGTGCCAGCAGCCCTGACAGGGGCTATGGCTACACCTTC
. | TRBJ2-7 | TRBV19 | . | CASSIGYRAYEQYF | TGTGCCAGTAGTATCGGGTACCGGGCTTACGAGCAGTACTTC
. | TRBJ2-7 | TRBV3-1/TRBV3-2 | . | CASQPGTNLYEQYF | TGTGCCAGCCAACCTGGGACCAATCTCTACGAGCAGTACTTC
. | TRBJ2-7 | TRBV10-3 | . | CAISVGKRDVREQYF | TGTGCCATCAGTGTGGGGAAAAGAGACGTGCGGGAGCAGTACTTC
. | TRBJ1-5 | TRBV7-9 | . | CASSPGGGLNQPQHF | TGTGCCAGCAGCCCCGGGGGGGGACTAAATCAGCCCCAGCATTTT
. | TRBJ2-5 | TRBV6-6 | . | CASMMVANQETQYF | TGTGCCAGCATGATGGTAGCCAATCAAGAGACCCAGTACTTC
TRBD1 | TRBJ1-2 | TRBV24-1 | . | CATSELQGAYGYTF | TGTGCCACCAGTGAATTACAGGGGGCCTATGGCTACACCTTC
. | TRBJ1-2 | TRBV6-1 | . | CASSEGSGYTF | TGTGCCAGCAGTGAAGGGTCTGGCTACACCTTC
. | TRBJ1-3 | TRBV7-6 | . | CASSLAIQTTTWQRNTIYF | TGTGCCAGCAGCTTAGCGATACAAACTACAACTTGGCAGAGAAACACCATATATTTT
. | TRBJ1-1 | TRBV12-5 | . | CASGLSYTEAFF | TGTGCTAGTGGTCTAAGTTACACTGAAGCTTTCTTT
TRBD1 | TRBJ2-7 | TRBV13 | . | CASSTEGADLPEQYF | TGTGCCAGCAGCACAGAGGGGGCAGACCTTCCGGAGCAGTACTTC
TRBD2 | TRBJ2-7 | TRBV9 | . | CASSVGLAGGPRSPYEQYF | TGTGCCAGCAGCGTGGGACTAGCGGGGGGGCCTAGATCCCCCTACGAGCAGTACTTC
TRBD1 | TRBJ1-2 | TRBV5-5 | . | CASSAGGDRGLGRGWGYTF | TGTGCCAGCAGCGCCGGTGGCGACAGGGGATTAGGCCGCGGGTGGGGCTACACCTTC
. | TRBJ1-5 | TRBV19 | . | CASTNRAATYSNQPQHF | TGTGCCAGTACCAATCGAGCCGCGACTTATAGCAATCAGCCCCAGCATTTT
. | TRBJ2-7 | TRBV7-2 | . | CASSLAPAGAGYEQYF | TGTGCCAGCAGCTTAGCCCCCGCGGGGGCCGGGTACGAGCAGTACTTC
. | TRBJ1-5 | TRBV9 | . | CASSVGRGNQPQHF | TGTGCCAGCAGCGTGGGGAGAGGGAATCAGCCCCAGCATTTT
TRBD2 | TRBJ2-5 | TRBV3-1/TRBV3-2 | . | CASSPRLAGYQETQYF | TGTGCCAGCAGCCCTAGACTAGCGGGGTACCAAGAGACCCAGTACTTC
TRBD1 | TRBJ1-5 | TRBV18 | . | CASSRGTVSNQPQHF | TGTGCCAGCTCACGCGGGACAGTTAGCAATCAGCCCCAGCATTTT
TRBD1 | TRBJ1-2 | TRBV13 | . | CASSLLGQGIGYTF | TGTGCCAGCAGCCTCTTGGGACAGGGAATCGGCTACACCTTC
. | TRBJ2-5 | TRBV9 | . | CASSVAPTFQETQYF | TGTGCCAGCAGCGTAGCCCCAACCTTCCAAGAGACCCAGTACTTC
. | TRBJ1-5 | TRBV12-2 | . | CASRLDRDRGRDSNRPQHF | TGTGCAAGTCGCTTAGACCGGGACAGGGGGCGGGATAGCAATCGGCCCCAGCATTTT
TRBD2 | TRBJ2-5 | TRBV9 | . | CASSAGTSGPKETQYF | TGTGCCAGCAGCGCGGGGACTAGCGGCCCCAAAGAGACCCAGTACTTC
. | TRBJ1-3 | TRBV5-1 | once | CASSFPGVGNTIYF | TGCGCCAGCAGCTTCCCAGGGGTAGGAAACACCATATATTTT
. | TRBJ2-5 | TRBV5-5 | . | CASRGPLAETQYF | TGTGCCAGCCGGGGCCCCCTAGCGGAGACCCAGTACTTC
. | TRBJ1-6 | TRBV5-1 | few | CASSLDPLRNSPLHF | TGCGCCAGCAGCTTGGACCCGCTCCGAAATTCACCCCTCCACTTT
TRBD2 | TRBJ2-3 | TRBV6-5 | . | CASSSGTSGGDTQYF | TGTGCCAGCAGTTCCGGGACTAGCGGGGGGGATACGCAGTATTTT
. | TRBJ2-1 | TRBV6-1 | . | CASSEGGATYNEQFF | TGTGCCAGCAGTGAGGGGGGGGCAACCTACAATGAGCAGTTCTTC
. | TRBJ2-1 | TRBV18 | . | CASSPSMTYNEQFF | TGTGCCAGCTCACCCAGTATGACCTACAATGAGCAGTTCTTC
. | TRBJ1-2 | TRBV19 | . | CASRTGKDYGYTF | TGTGCCAGTAGGACCGGGAAGGACTATGGCTACACCTTC
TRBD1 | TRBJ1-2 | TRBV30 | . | CAWSLVNRGRGYGYTF | TGTGCCTGGAGTCTGGTAAACAGGGGGAGGGGCTATGGCTACACCTTC
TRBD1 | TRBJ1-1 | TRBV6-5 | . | CASSYSGITGEPEAFF | TGTGCCAGCAGTTACTCGGGTATTACAGGGGAGCCTGAAGCTTTCTTT
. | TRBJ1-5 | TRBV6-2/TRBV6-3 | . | CASSVQGRGNQPQHF | TGTGCCAGCAGTGTACAGGGAAGGGGCAATCAGCCCCAGCATTTT
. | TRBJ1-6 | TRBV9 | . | CASGPGGNNYSPLHF | TGTGCCAGCGGTCCGGGAGGCAACAATTATTCACCCCTCCACTTT
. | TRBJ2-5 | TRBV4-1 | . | CASSQQGQETQYF | TGCGCCAGCAGCCAGCAGGGCCAAGAGACCCAGTACTTC
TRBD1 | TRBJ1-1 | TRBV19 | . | CASSSRTGGDTEAFF | TGTGCCAGTAGTTCCCGGACAGGGGGGGACACTGAAGCTTTCTTT
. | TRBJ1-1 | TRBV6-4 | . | CASSDLKGEAFF | TGTGCCAGCAGTGACCTCAAGGGTGAAGCTTTCTTT
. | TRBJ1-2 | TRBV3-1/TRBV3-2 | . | CASSQDWVGGYTF | TGTGCCAGCAGCCAAGACTGGGTAGGTGGCTACACCTTC
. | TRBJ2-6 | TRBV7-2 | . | CASSSFAWGSLSGANVLTF | TGTGCCAGCAGCTCGTTCGCATGGGGTTCCCTCTCTGGGGCCAACGTCCTGACTTTC
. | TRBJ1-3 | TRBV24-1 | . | CATPRGNTIYF | TGTGCCACCCCTCGAGGAAACACCATATATTTT
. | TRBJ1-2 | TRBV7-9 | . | CASSLGSAGDKGYTF | TGTGCCAGCAGCTTAGGGTCTGCAGGGGACAAAGGCTACACCTTC
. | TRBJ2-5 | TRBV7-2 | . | CASSFSGLDEETQYF | TGTGCCAGCAGTTTCTCGGGGCTAGATGAAGAGACCCAGTACTTC
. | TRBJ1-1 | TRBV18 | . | CASSPRTDTEAFF | TGTGCCAGCTCACCGCGAACGGACACTGAAGCTTTCTTT
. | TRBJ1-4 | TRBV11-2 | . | CASSLVNNEKLFF | TGTGCCAGCAGCTTAGTCAACAATGAAAAACTGTTTTTT